Each of the 23 T cell receptor beta chains below was sequenced from the same sample in a study of control samples from healthy donors and cancer patients. Profiled with immunoSEQ multiplex PCR; TCRdb holds only in-frame clones, not every one. The sample has 150,000 or so clones, 85% to 95% seen once. The sequenced sample consisted of blood. The receptor source for this set is a man aged 45-65 years in good health.

The genes are TRBV19 and TRBJ2-5; D may be TRBD2 (7 bases). Trimming left V 5 bases short and J 5 bases short, with 24 bases between. This CDR3 has 17 residues. Germline V CDR1 and CDR2: LNHDA, SQIVND (reference sequence). The chain's CDR3 is CASSGGRGAGAGETQYF. DNA of the CDR3: TGTGCCAGTAGTGGGGGACGGGGGGCGGGCGCGGGGGAGACCCAGTACTTC.

This chain joins TRBV7-8 and TRBJ2-1; TRBD2 matches 12 bases. The CDR3 consists of 17 residues. The germline CDR1 and CDR2 sequences are SGHVS and FQNEAQ. The V segment lost 5 bases and the J segment 8 bases; nucleotides outside the gene matches: 13. The CDR3, as DNA: TGTGCCAGCAGCGGTCGGCTAGCGGGAGGGCCAGGGGATGAGCAGTTCTTC. It yields the protein CASSGRLAGGPGDEQFF.

The chain employs TRBV5-4 and TRBJ2-5, with 9 positions matching TRBD2. Germline CDR1 reads SGHNT; CDR2 reads YYREEE (reference sequence). V was pared by 0 bases and J by 5 bases, with 8 bases of the junction left unmatched. The CDR3 contains 16 residues. The CDR3 spells CASSLGSSGSFETQYF. Written as DNA, the CDR3 is TGTGCCAGCAGCTTGGGGAGTAGCGGGAGTTTTGAGACCCAGTACTTC.

J is TRBJ2-2 and V is TRBV6-1; TRBD1 is a possible D gene (6 bases). Germline values: CDR1 MNHNS, CDR2 SASEGT. This CDR3 region has 14 residues. V shed 2 bases and J shed 4 bases, with 8 bases lying between them. The CDR3 region is CASSEQGSTGELFF. The CDR3 coding sequence is TGTGCCAGCAGTGAACAGGGGTCCACCGGGGAGCTGTTTTTT.

The J gene is TRBJ2-7, the V gene TRBV6-6; a weak D match, TRBD2 (6 bases). The CDR3 loop spans 15 amino acids. V dropped 5 bases and J dropped 0 bases, with 14 bases sitting between them. CDR1 is MNHNY and CDR2 is SVGAGI in the germline V gene (reference sequence). CDR3 in amino acids: CASSQRLVPSYEQYF. The CDR3, as DNA: TGTGCCAGCAGTCAGAGACTAGTTCCCTCCTACGAGCAGTACTTC.

The chain combines TRBV24-1 with TRBJ2-1, with D possibly matching TRBD2 (6 bases). CDR1 is KGHDR, CDR2 SFDVKD, per germline. This CDR3 contains 11 residues. V was trimmed by 6 bases and J by 7 bases, leaving 6 bases between them. CDR3 DNA: TGTGCCACCAGTCGGGGGAATGAGCAGTTCTTC. This sequence encodes CATSRGNEQFF.

This clone was seen once. The chain recombines TRBV12-3 or TRBV12-4 with TRBJ2-6; TRBD1 or TRBD2 may be the D gene (6 bases each). The CDR3 spans 11 residues. The V gene lost 7 bases and the J gene lost 12 bases, with 10 bases spanning the gap. The chain's CDR3 is CASKEGGVLTF. The CDR3 DNA reads TGTGCCAGCAAGGAGGGGGGCGTCCTGACTTTC.

The chain links TRBV5-1 to TRBJ2-7; D is perhaps TRBD1 or TRBD2 (5 bases each). Trimming removed 4 bases from V and 0 bases from J, with 11 bases in between. Germline CDR1 reads SGHRS; CDR2 reads YFSETQ. This CDR3 has 14 amino acids. CDR3 DNA: TGCGCCAGCAGCCTCGGGACGGCCTCCTACGAGCAGTACTTC. Amino acids: CASSLGTASYEQYF.

The gene calls are TRBV10-1 and TRBJ1-5, with 7 nucleotides matching TRBD1. V trimming: 0 bases; J trimming: 0 bases; junction bases outside the gene matches: 2. Germline V gene sequence: CDR1 WNHNN, CDR2 SYGVQD (reference sequence). The CDR3 covers 16 residues. The DNA of the CDR3 is TGCGCCAGCAGTGAGTCGGGACAGTATAGCAATCAGCCCCAGCATTTT. It translates to CASSESGQYSNQPQHF.

This clone was seen a single time. The genes are TRBV3-1 (or the pseudogene TRBV3-2) and TRBJ1-1; TRBD1 might be the D (6 bases). Germline-derived CDR1 and CDR2 are LGHDT and YNNKEL (reference sequence). The length of the CDR3 is 13 residues. The V end lost 1 base, the J end lost 5 bases, and 8 bases lay between the germline ends. CDR3: CASSQAGATEAFF. The CDR3 region has the DNA TGTGCCAGCAGCCAAGCAGGGGCAACTGAAGCTTTCTTT.

The rearrangement uses TRBV6-1 and TRBJ2-1; 13 bases fit TRBD2. The V gene end was trimmed by 4 bases and the J gene end by 8 bases; junction bases not matched to a gene: 8. Germline V lookup: CDR1 MNHNS, CDR2 SASEGT. CDR3 size: 16 residues. The CDR3, as DNA: TGTGCCAGCAGTGGGAGGACTAGCGGGAGATTCTATGAGCAGTTCTTC. Protein sequence: CASSGRTSGRFYEQFF.

This clone was recorded once. DNA for the CDR3: TGTGCCAGCAGCTTAGATTGGGGGCCCGCGAACACCGGGGAGCTGTTTTTT. Its translation is CASSLDWGPANTGELFF. The chain has TRBV11-2 and TRBJ2-2; maybe TRBD1 (6 bases). In germline, CDR1 is SGHAT, CDR2 FQNNGV. The CDR3 length is 17 residues. The ends were cut back, 0 bases at V and 0 bases at J, with 11 bases in the middle.

This sequence joins TRBV3-1 (or the pseudogene TRBV3-2) and TRBJ2-1; 12 nucleotides match TRBD2. Germline loops: CDR1 LGHDT, CDR2 YNNKEL (reference sequence). V dropped 4 bases and J dropped 10; count of bases not matched to a gene: 2. The CDR3 consists of 13 residues. For the CDR3, the DNA is TGTGCCAGCAGCCTCGGGACTAGCGGGGAGCAGTTCTTC. Its protein product is CASSLGTSGEQFF.

The CDR3 region has the DNA TGTGCCAGTAGTCCTGATCTAGCGGGAGGGGGCAATGAGCAGTTCTTC. Residues: CASSPDLAGGGNEQFF. The genes are TRBV19 and TRBJ2-1; 12 nucleotides align to TRBD2. The trim removed 5 bases at V and 6 bases at J, leaving 8 bases unmatched. The CDR3 spans 16 residues. Germline CDR1 is LNHDA and CDR2 is SQIVND (reference sequence).

This clone was observed once. The chain links TRBV27 to TRBJ2-1; 7 positions match TRBD1. V trimming: 4 bases; J trimming: 5 bases; junction bases outside the gene matches: 11. Germline V gene lookup returns CDR1 MNHEY and CDR2 SMNVEV (reference sequence). CDR3 length: 16 amino acids. The CDR3 loop reads CASSSLSGQRNNEQFF. DNA for the CDR3: TGTGCCAGCAGTTCCTTATCGGGACAGAGAAACAATGAGCAGTTCTTC.

To note about this clone: A single base separates this from a much larger clone, so it may be a read error. This same CDR3 is encoded by further DNA sequences in the sample. The DNA for the CDR3 is TGTGCCAGCAGCTTAGTACCTAATGAAAAACTGTTTTTT. It translates to CASSLVPNEKLFF. The chain is built from TRBV7-9 and TRBJ1-4; D gene ambiguous. From germline, CDR1 is SEHNR and CDR2 FQNEAQ (reference sequence). This CDR3 comprises 13 residues. V was shortened by 1 base and J by 3 bases, with 3 bases between the two germline ends.

CDR3 coding DNA: TGTGCCAGCAGTTATTCCTACGAGCAGTACTTC. The encoded protein is CASSYSYEQYF. The chain joins TRBV2 to TRBJ2-7; D is unresolved. The CDR3 totals 11 residues. V dropped 5 bases and J dropped 1 base, with 3 bases sitting between them. Per the germline V gene, CDR1 is SNHLY and CDR2 is FYNNEI.

The chain has TRBV9 and TRBJ2-1; 9 nucleotides match TRBD1. The V and J ends lost 3 bases and 4 bases, in that order; junction bases with no gene match: 14. CDR1 is SGDLS, CDR2 YYNGEE, per germline. CDR3 length: 18 residues. The CDR3 is CASSARAGTGSTYNEQFF. CDR3 DNA: TGTGCCAGCAGCGCTCGGGCCGGGACAGGGTCGACATACAATGAGCAGTTCTTC. Based on the CDR3 plus reference TRBV9 and TRBJ2-1, the full variable domain is DSGVTQTPKHLITATGQRVTLRCSPRSGDLSVYWYQQSLDQGLQFLIQYYNGEERAKGNILERFSAQQFPDLHSELNLSSLELGDSALYFCASSARAGTGSTYNEQFFGPGTRLTVL.

The chain joins TRBV2 to TRBJ1-6; no clear D. CDR1 and CDR2 from the germline V gene are SNHLY and FYNNEI. The V end was cut by 0 bases, the J end by 7 bases, with 7 bases between. The CDR3 spans 14 residues. The CDR3 region is CASSEAPMNSPLHF. DNA of the CDR3: TGTGCCAGCAGTGAAGCGCCAATGAATTCACCCCTCCACTTT.

The rearrangement uses TRBV9 and TRBJ1-4; TRBD1 matches at 7 bases. The CDR3 consists of 15 residues. Unmatched junction bases numbered 12, after V lost 3 bases and J lost 10 bases. CDR1 is SGDLS, CDR2 YYNGEE, per germline. The DNA of the CDR3 is TGTGCCAGCAGCGGAGGGGACAGCACGGAGGGAAAACTGTTTTTT. It is translated as CASSGGDSTEGKLFF.

This rearrangement joins TRBV19 to TRBJ2-3, with D hard to call. Per the germline V gene, CDR1 is LNHDA and CDR2 is SQIVND (reference sequence). The CDR3 covers 15 residues. Trimming took 3 bases from V and 0 from J, leaving 10 bases between them. CDR3 nucleotides: TGTGCCAGTAGTATGTCAATTGCTAGCACAGATACGCAGTATTTT. This gives the protein CASSMSIASTDTQYF.

The chain uses TRBV28 and TRBJ1-2; D is unclear. The CDR3 is 13 amino acids. Germline V gene lookup returns CDR1 MDHEN and CDR2 SYDVKM. Trimming removed 4 bases from V and 3 bases from J, with 9 bases in between. CDR3 sequence: CASSSTEDYGYTF. For the CDR3, the DNA is TGTGCCAGCAGTTCAACAGAGGACTATGGCTACACCTTC.

The chain carries TRBV4-1 and TRBJ2-2; D may match TRBD1 or TRBD2 (6 bases each). This CDR3 spans 17 amino acids. Germline V CDR1 and CDR2: MGHRA, YSYEKL. Between the trimmed V and J ends, which lost 0 bases and 4 bases, there was a span of 15 bases. The CDR3 sequence: CASSQEGPGAGTGELFF. The CDR3 DNA reads TGCGCCAGCAGCCAAGAAGGCCCGGGGGCGGGCACCGGGGAGCTGTTTTTT.